This T cell receptor beta chain was captured by sequencing in a study of blood T cell repertoires in COVID-19. Turning to the study itself: The United States, Italy and Spain supplied acute and convalescent COVID-19 samples. T cells, B-cell-depleted T cells, or PBMCs supplied cDNA or gDNA.

Source study methods: Reference gene primers were amplified, and this amplification served to estimate nucleated cell counts. The method was immunoSEQ multiplex PCR; TCRdb's version includes in-frame clones alone and lacks a portion of them. That table is the source of V, J and clone size, and D and trimming were worked out from the DNA. The sample carries fewer than 15,000 clones, about 88% recorded once. Per germline, CDR1 MNHEY and CDR2 SVGAGI. The ends lost 9 bases at V and 1 base at J; junction bases unmatched: 9. The CDR3 extends over 15 amino acids. The chain joins TRBV6-5 to TRBJ1-3; TRBD1 agrees at 7 bases. Sequencing was done on a sample of peripheral blood. This TCR came from a human donor in a cohort sampled during active COVID-19. The CDR3 here is CASATGVRSGNTIYF. The CDR3 DNA sequence: TGTGCCAGTGCTACAGGGGTAAGGTCTGGAAACACCATATATTTT.